Each of the 32 T cell receptor beta chains below was sequenced from the same sample in a study of cytomegalovirus exposure and HLA in healthy donors. PCR employed 60 Vbeta and 13 Jbeta primers. Sequencing used immunoSEQ multiplex PCR; TCRdb keeps in-frame clones, though not all of them. The listing contains some 60,000 clones. Sequencing was performed on PBMCs. The receptors were gathered from a male donor in good health and CMV-seronegative.

V and J are TRBV5-1 and TRBJ2-1; tentative D call: TRBD2 (5 bases). The length of the CDR3 is 13 residues. V shed 0 bases and J shed 5 bases, with 6 bases lying between them. Germline CDR1 SGHRS, CDR2 YFSETQ. In DNA, the CDR3 is TGCGCCAGCAGCTTGGTCGGGAACAATGAGCAGTTCTTC. This gives the protein CASSLVGNNEQFF.

The chain has TRBV7-3 and TRBJ2-2; possible D gene TRBD1, 5 bases. Trimming removed 5 bases at V and 5 bases at J, with 9 bases between. This CDR3 is built from 13 residues. Germline values: CDR1 SGHTA, CDR2 FQGTGA. The CDR3 reads CASSTDRTGELFF. DNA of the CDR3: TGTGCCAGCAGCACCGACAGAACCGGGGAGCTGTTTTTT.

The chain is built from TRBV7-2 and TRBJ2-1, with TRBD2 matching 7 bases. CDR1 SGHTA and CDR2 FQGNSA come from the germline V gene. With 1 base clipped from V and 6 bases from J, the junction kept 9 bases outside the gene matches. CDR3 size: 16 residues. CDR3 in amino acids: CASSLVWDYYANEQFF. The CDR3 nucleotides read TGTGCCAGCAGCTTAGTTTGGGACTACTACGCCAATGAGCAGTTCTTC. Filled out from reference TRBV7-2 and TRBJ2-1, the complete variable domain reads GAGVSQSPSNKVTEKGKDVELRCDPISGHTALYWYRQSLGQGLEFLIYFQGNSAPDKSGLPSDRFSAERTGGSVSTLTIQRTQQEDSAVYLCASSLVWDYYANEQFFGPGTRLTVL.

This chain links TRBV18 with TRBJ2-7; 8 bases are a match to TRBD2. The CDR3 runs 13 residues. V lost 0 bases to trimming and J lost 9 bases; unmatched junction nucleotides: 4. Per the germline V gene, CDR1 is KGHSH and CDR2 is LQKENI. The CDR3 DNA reads TGTGCCAGCTCACCACCGTATCGGGAGGGGCAGTACTTC. Protein: CASSPPYREGQYF.

The chain employs TRBV10-2 and TRBJ1-6; 9 positions agree with TRBD1. Germline V gene lookup returns CDR1 WSHSY and CDR2 SAAADI. The CDR3 spans 14 residues. J gave up 10 bases and V 5 bases, and 6 bases lay outside the gene matches. The CDR3 DNA sequence: TGCGCCAGCAGTTCACAGGGGGCGGGGTCACCCCTCCACTTT. Translating it yields CASSSQGAGSPLHF.

The V call is TRBV15, the J call TRBJ2-1, with D perhaps matching TRBD2 (7 bases). Per germline, CDR1 LNHNV and CDR2 YYDKDF (reference sequence). The CDR3 totals 15 residues. The V end was cut by 3 bases, the J end by 5 bases, with 14 bases between. Here the CDR3 reads CATSRGGAPDNEQFF. The CDR3, as DNA: TGTGCCACCAGCAGGGGGGGGGCTCCCGACAATGAGCAGTTCTTC.

The chain is built from TRBV5-1 and TRBJ2-5, with 10 bases that match TRBD1. V lost 4 bases and J lost 1; bases outside the gene matches: 4. The CDR3 extends over 15 amino acids. CDR1 is SGHRS and CDR2 is YFSETQ in the germline V gene. In DNA form, the CDR3 reads TGCGCCAGCAGCCCGGGGGACAGGGGCCAAGAGACCCAGTACTTC. Its translation: CASSPGDRGQETQYF.

This rearrangement joins TRBV5-1 to TRBJ2-7, with D possibly being TRBD1 (6 bases). The CDR3 consists of 14 residues. Per the germline V gene, CDR1 is SGHRS and CDR2 is YFSETQ. The V end was cut by 7 bases, the J end by 2 bases, with 16 bases between. CDR3 region: CASGAQGKTYEQYF. For the CDR3, the DNA is TGCGCCAGCGGAGCGCAGGGGAAGACCTACGAGCAGTACTTC.

J is TRBJ2-2 and V is TRBV27; 9 bases align to TRBD2. Germline CDR1 MNHEY, CDR2 SMNVEV (reference sequence). The J segment lost 5 bases and the V segment lost 2 bases, leaving 9 bases of the junction unmatched. The CDR3 has 17 amino acids. CDR3 coding DNA: TGTGCCAGCAGTTTAGTAGCGGGGGCGCCTCCTACCGGGGAGCTGTTTTTT. It specifies CASSLVAGAPPTGELFF.

By frequency, this clone registers medium-sized. Other DNA sequences in the sample encode the same CDR3. The J gene is TRBJ2-7, the V gene TRBV30; TRBD1 aligns across 7 bases. This CDR3 contains 13 residues. CDR1 is GTSNPN, CDR2 SVGIG, per germline (reference sequence). With 2 bases clipped from V and 4 bases from J, the junction kept 5 bases outside the gene matches. CDR3 in amino acids: CAWSPTGPYEQYF. Here the CDR3 DNA reads TGTGCCTGGAGTCCGACAGGGCCTTACGAGCAGTACTTC.

The rearrangement links TRBV19 to TRBJ2-7, with 7 bases identical to TRBD1. In germline, CDR1 is LNHDA, CDR2 SQIVND (reference sequence). The V and J ends lost 8 bases and 3 bases, in that order; junction bases with no gene match: 4. The CDR3 runs 12 residues. For the CDR3, the DNA is TGTGCCAGTCGGGACAGCCGCTACGAGCAGTACTTC. Amino acid sequence: CASRDSRYEQYF.

The chain uses TRBV6-5 and TRBJ1-1; TRBD1 agrees at 8 bases. Germline lookup yields CDR1 MNHEY and CDR2 SVGAGI. The CDR3 loop spans 15 amino acids. CDR3 bases: TGTGCTACGCGAGGACAGGGCGCTGGGGACACTGAAGCTTTCTTT. Amino acid sequence: CATRGQGAGDTEAFF.

The chain has TRBV30 and TRBJ2-7; 7 nucleotides align to TRBD2. The V gene end was trimmed by 1 base and the J gene end by 2 bases; junction bases not matched to a gene: 8. Germline V lookup: CDR1 GTSNPN, CDR2 SVGIG (reference sequence). The CDR3 contains 15 residues. The CDR3 sequence: CAWSAKRGPAYEQYF. CDR3 DNA sequence: TGTGCCTGGAGTGCTAAGCGGGGACCCGCCTACGAGCAGTACTTC.

V gene TRBV4-3 combines with J gene TRBJ2-7; D is perhaps TRBD2 (6 bases). The germline V gene encodes CDR1 LGHNA and CDR2 YSLEER. The CDR3 contains 15 residues. Trimming stripped 3 bases from V and 0 bases from J, with 12 bases between. The DNA for the CDR3 is TGCGCCAGCAGCCAGCACGGGGGTCTCTCCTACGAGCAGTACTTC. Its protein product is CASSQHGGLSYEQYF.

The V gene is TRBV6-1, the J gene TRBJ1-1; D is possibly TRBD1 (5 bases). The V gene lost 6 bases and the J gene lost 0 bases, with 8 bases spanning the gap. The CDR3 sequence is 13 residues long. Per the germline V gene, CDR1 is MNHNS and CDR2 is SASEGT. CDR3 sequence: CASRDILNTEAFF. The CDR3 DNA is TGTGCCAGCAGGGACATCTTGAACACTGAAGCTTTCTTT.

The V gene is TRBV7-6, the J gene TRBJ2-1, with TRBD1 matching 10 bases. The ends lost 3 bases at V and 4 bases at J; junction bases unmatched: 3. This CDR3 is 15 amino acids long. The V gene's germline CDR1 is SGHVS and CDR2 FNYEAQ. The chain's CDR3 is CASSFGTGAYNEQFF. In nucleotides, the CDR3 is TGTGCCAGCAGCTTTGGGACAGGGGCGTACAATGAGCAGTTCTTC. The full variable domain, in which reference TRBV7-6 and TRBJ2-1 provide the parts outside the CDR3, is GAGVSQSPRYKVTKRGQDVALRCDPISGHVSLYWYRQALGQGPEFLTYFNYEAQQDKSGLPNDRFSAERPEGSISTLTIQRTEQRDSAMYRCASSFGTGAYNEQFFGPGTRLTVL.

V usage is TRBV30 and J usage is TRBJ1-2; tentatively, D is TRBD1 (5 bases). Germline V gene sequence: CDR1 GTSNPN, CDR2 SVGIG (reference sequence). Deletions cut 4 bases from V and 4 bases from J, with 16 bases between. This CDR3 has 14 residues. CDR3 protein: CAWIRPGLVYGYTF. The CDR3 nucleotides are TGTGCCTGGATAAGACCGGGACTGGTCTATGGCTACACCTTC.

This sequence joins TRBV5-1 and TRBJ1-6, with 8 nucleotides matching TRBD1. This CDR3 region has 17 residues. Germline assignment: CDR1 SGHRS and CDR2 YFSETQ. Trimming took 3 bases from V and 9 from J; bases not matched to a gene: 14. CDR3 nucleotide sequence: TGCGCCAGCAGCTGGGCAGGGGGCGCAGATGTGGGTTCACCCCTCCACTTT. Translated: CASSWAGGADVGSPLHF.

This chain links TRBV5-8 with TRBJ1-2, with a tentative D call TRBD1 (6 bases). Germline V gene sequence: CDR1 SGHTS, CDR2 YDEGEE. Deletions cut 3 bases from V and 8 bases from J, with 17 bases between. CDR3 length equals 14 residues. CDR3 sequence: CASSSRTGNGGYTF. For the CDR3, the DNA is TGTGCCAGCAGCTCACGAACAGGGAATGGCGGCTACACCTTC. Filled out from reference TRBV5-8 and TRBJ1-2, the complete variable domain reads EAGVTQSPTHLIKTRGQQATLRCSPISGHTSVYWYQQALGLGLQFLLWYDEGEERNRGNFPPRFSGRQFPNYSSELNVNALELEDSALYLCASSSRTGNGGYTFGSGTRLTVV.

This chain links TRBV7-2 with TRBJ2-2, with D possibly TRBD2 on 5 matching bases. Germline values: CDR1 SGHTA, CDR2 FQGNSA. V dropped 9 bases and J dropped 6 bases, with 14 bases sitting between them. The CDR3 spans 13 residues. This CDR3 is CASNPGSAGELFF. For the CDR3, the DNA is TGTGCCAGTAACCCGGGGTCGGCCGGGGAGCTGTTTTTT.

Its frequency marks this clone as medium-sized (0.01 to 0.1%). For the CDR3, the DNA is TGTGCCAGCACCGACGTGACAGGGACTCCATCGGCCCTCCACTTT. Its protein product is CASTDVTGTPSALHF. V usage is TRBV6-5 and J usage is TRBJ1-6; 7 bases are shared with TRBD1. Germline-derived CDR1 and CDR2 are MNHEY and SVGAGI. V was pared by 7 bases and J by 14 bases, with 17 bases of the junction left unmatched. This CDR3 is built from 15 residues.

The J gene is TRBJ2-7, the V gene TRBV7-9, with 10 bases matching TRBD1. CDR3 length: 16 residues. The ends lost 4 bases at V and 5 bases at J; junction bases unmatched: 11. Germline loops: CDR1 SEHNR, CDR2 FQNEAQ (reference sequence). CDR3 sequence: CASSYPGTGASHEQYF. In nucleotides, the CDR3 is TGTGCCAGCAGCTACCCCGGGACAGGGGCGTCCCACGAGCAGTACTTC.

CDR3 sequence (DNA): TGTGCCAGCAGTTCAGGGTTTTCCTACGAGCAGTACTTC. Its translation is CASSSGFSYEQYF. The chain joins TRBV6-5 to TRBJ2-7, with a weak D call TRBD1 (5 bases). V was cut by 4 bases and J by 1 base, with 8 bases left in between. This CDR3 region has 13 residues. Germline V gene sequence: CDR1 MNHEY, CDR2 SVGAGI.

The genes are TRBV5-1 and TRBJ2-5; D is perhaps TRBD2 (6 bases). There are 13 residues in the CDR3. The germline V gene encodes CDR1 SGHRS and CDR2 YFSETQ. Trimming took 0 bases from V and 5 from J, leaving 8 bases between them. As DNA, the CDR3 is TGCGCCAGCAGCTTGGCCCGGGGGGAGACCCAGTACTTC. Translation gives CASSLARGETQYF.

The chain uses TRBV18 and TRBJ1-4, with TRBD1 matching over 9 bases. The CDR3 has 15 amino acids. Trimming at V came to 6 bases and at J to 4 bases, leaving 6 bases not matched to a gene. Germline V gene lookup returns CDR1 KGHSH and CDR2 LQKENI. The CDR3 DNA sequence: TGTGCCAGCTCTCTGGGACAGGGACGTAATGAAAAACTGTTTTTT. This gives the protein CASSLGQGRNEKLFF.

The V and J genes are TRBV4-3 and TRBJ1-2; 7 nucleotides match TRBD1. There are 17 residues in the CDR3. Germline V gene data show CDR1 as LGHNA and CDR2 as YSLEER. The V gene end was trimmed by 1 base and the J gene end by 5 bases; junction bases not matched to a gene: 13. The CDR3 sequence is CASSQVGSGDSPYGYTF. CDR3 DNA: TGCGCCAGCAGCCAAGTGGGATCCGGGGACAGTCCATATGGCTACACCTTC.

This chain connects TRBV5-1 to TRBJ2-7; D perhaps matches TRBD1 (6 bases). V lost 3 bases and J lost 3, with 16 bases in between. This CDR3 region has 15 residues. Germline V gives CDR1 SGHRS, CDR2 YFSETQ. This chain's CDR3 is CASSWQGSSVYEQYF. The CDR3 DNA reads as TGCGCCAGCAGCTGGCAGGGGTCGAGTGTCTACGAGCAGTACTTC.

This chain connects TRBV5-8 to TRBJ2-7; D is uncertain. Trimming left V 5 bases short and J 5 bases short, with 11 bases between. The germline V gene has CDR1 SGHTS and CDR2 YDEGEE. This CDR3 is 12 amino acids long. CDR3 in DNA: TGTGCCAGCAGAACGACACGGCACGAGCAGTACTTC. It is translated as CASRTTRHEQYF.

This chain connects TRBV6-6 to TRBJ1-1; no reliable D call. Germline values: CDR1 MNHNY, CDR2 SVGAGI (reference sequence). Between the trimmed V and J ends, which lost 2 bases and 1 base, there was a span of 5 bases. This CDR3 contains 13 residues. The CDR3 loop is CASSYGGNTEAFF. The CDR3 DNA follows: TGTGCCAGCAGTTACGGCGGGAACACTGAAGCTTTCTTT.

V gene TRBV11-2 combines with J gene TRBJ1-6; maybe TRBD1 (5 bases). Trimming cost V 4 bases and J 9 bases, with 10 bases left between them. The V gene's germline CDR1 is SGHAT and CDR2 FQNNGV. The CDR3 consists of 13 residues. This CDR3 is CASSWGQGSPLHF. The CDR3 DNA is TGTGCCAGCAGCTGGGGTCAGGGTTCACCCCTCCACTTT.

V is TRBV12-5 and J is TRBJ2-2, with 9 bases identical to TRBD2. With 6 bases clipped from V and 6 bases from J, the junction kept 14 bases outside the gene matches. There are 17 residues in the CDR3. Germline V gives CDR1 LGHNT, CDR2 FRNRAP. As DNA, the CDR3 is TGTGCTAGTGGGCGGAGGAGCGGGGGGTCTATGGCCGGGGAGCTGTTTTTT. It yields the protein CASGRRSGGSMAGELFF.

The CDR3 nucleotides read TGCAGCGTTGCGGGCCCGACAGGCTCCTCTGGAAACACCATATATTTT. Amino acid sequence: CSVAGPTGSSGNTIYF. The V call is TRBV29-1, the J call TRBJ1-3; possibly TRBD1 for D (6 bases). The germline gives CDR1 SQVTM, CDR2 ANQGSEA. The V end lost 4 bases, the J end lost 0 bases, and 16 bases lay between the germline ends. There are 16 residues in the CDR3.